A single sample gave rise to the 10 T cell receptor beta chains below, sequenced in a study of identifying expanded T cells in peripheral blood (dated by TCRdb to about 2019). Library construction relied on the immunoSEQ multiplex PCR assay. TCRdb took this table from immuneACCESS and kept in-frame rearrangements with V and J called. Such tables lack part of the clones; where checked against another copy, unresolved V genes explain under half of the gap, and the rest is unexplained. The table for this sample lists 100,000 or so clones; 70% to 90% of them were counted only once. Approximately 18% of the sample belongs to the ten largest clones. Sample: blood. The receptors stem from a person between 18 and 70 years old in good health.

CDR3 bases: TGTGCCAGCAGCTTCGGTCCAGGGGAGGGTGAAAAACTGTTTTTT. Amino acids: CASSFGPGEGEKLFF. The chain is built from TRBV7-2 and TRBJ1-4; possibly TRBD1 for D (6 bases). Germline V lookup: CDR1 SGHTA, CDR2 FQGNSA. This CDR3 contains 15 residues. Trimming removed 3 bases from V and 7 bases from J, with 15 bases in between. Full variable domain (missing parts from reference TRBV7-2 and TRBJ1-4): GAGVSQSPSNKVTEKGKDVELRCDPISGHTALYWYRQSLGQGLEFLIYFQGNSAPDKSGLPSDRFSAERTGGSVSTLTIQRTQQEDSAVYLCASSFGPGEGEKLFFGSGTQLSVL.

Comment on this clone: The germline gene is not matched at one end of the junction; a read error may be the cause. This chain uses TRBV6-6 with TRBJ1-1; D uncertain. The CDR3 length is 14 residues. Germline CDR1 MNHNY, CDR2 SVGAGI (reference sequence). CDR3 nucleotide sequence: TGTGCCAGCAGTTACGACGCCGCCAACAGTGAAGCTTTCTTT. Translating it yields CASSYDAANSEAFF.

This clone appeared a single time. The rearrangement links TRBV7-8 to TRBJ2-7; TRBD2 matches 8 bases. The J segment lost 7 bases and the V segment lost 5 bases, leaving 7 bases of the junction unmatched. CDR3 length: 13 amino acids. Germline-derived CDR1 and CDR2 are SGHVS and FQNEAQ. This CDR3 is CASSPGGGGEQYF. The DNA for the CDR3 is TGTGCCAGCAGCCCGGGGGGGGGCGGAGAGCAGTACTTC. The whole variable domain, remainder taken from reference TRBV7-8 and TRBJ2-7, is GAGVSQSPRYKVAKRGQDVALRCDPISGHVSLFWYQQALGQGPEFLTYFQNEAQLDKSGLPSDRFFAERPEGSVSTLKIQRTQQEDSAVYLCASSPGGGGEQYFGPGTRLTVT.

The V gene is TRBV6-5, the J gene TRBJ2-7; the D gene is possibly TRBD1 (6 bases). The CDR3 contains 13 residues. V shed 7 bases and J shed 2 bases, with 12 bases lying between them. In germline, CDR1 is MNHEY, CDR2 SVGAGI. In DNA, the CDR3 is TGTGCCAGCAAGGGAACAGGGACCTACGAGCAGTACTTC. It specifies CASKGTGTYEQYF.

J is TRBJ2-7 and V is TRBV7-2, with D unresolved. Trimming shortened V by 4 bases and J by 4 bases, and 20 bases separated the two germline ends. CDR3 length: 16 residues. CDR1 and CDR2 from the germline V gene are SGHTA and FQGNSA. CDR3 residues: CASSSDFSVGEYEQYF. CDR3 bases: TGTGCCAGCAGCTCCGATTTTTCGGTCGGAGAATACGAGCAGTACTTC.

The chain couples TRBV7-9 to TRBJ2-3; D unresolved. V was cut by 2 bases and J by 0 bases, with 12 bases left in between. Germline loops: CDR1 SEHNR, CDR2 FQNEAQ (reference sequence). The CDR3 length is 16 residues. The CDR3 reads CASSLIGGLSTDTQYF. The CDR3 nucleotides are TGTGCCAGCAGCTTAATCGGCGGCCTGAGCACAGATACGCAGTATTTT.

V is TRBV6-5 and J is TRBJ2-2; D remains unclear. This CDR3 has 13 residues. Per the germline V gene, CDR1 is MNHEY and CDR2 is SVGAGI. Trimming removed 2 bases from V and 6 bases from J, with 7 bases in between. The CDR3 nucleotides read TGTGCCAGCAGTTACGAGGTGTCCGGGGAGCTGTTTTTT. It codes for CASSYEVSGELFF.

This clone was recorded only once. J is TRBJ2-7 and V is TRBV5-6; 9 bases agree with TRBD1. Looked up from germline, CDR1 is SGHDT and CDR2 is YYEEEE. Unmatched junction bases numbered 8, after V lost 1 base and J lost 6 bases. CDR3 length: 15 amino acids. The CDR3, as DNA: TGTGCCAGCAGCTTGAGCCCGGGACAGGGAGGCGAGCAGTACTTC. It codes for CASSLSPGQGGEQYF.

This clone was observed a handful of times. The chain carries TRBV5-8 and TRBJ1-5; D is ambiguous. Germline CDR1 reads SGHTS; CDR2 reads YDEGEE. Trimming took 3 bases from V and 2 from J, leaving 3 bases between them. The CDR3 contains 12 residues. The CDR3 DNA is TGTGCCAGCAGCTGGGGCAATCAGCCCCAGCATTTT. It is translated as CASSWGNQPQHF.

This clone showed up just once. V gene TRBV10-2 combines with J gene TRBJ2-3; possibly TRBD2 for D (7 bases). The CDR3 is 17 amino acids. CDR1 and CDR2 from the germline V gene are WSHSY and SAAADI. V gave up 7 bases and J gave up 1 base, with 21 bases separating them. The DNA for the CDR3 is TGCGCCAGCAACCTCCTGCCAGGAGGGGGGGGCACAGATACGCAGTATTTT. Protein sequence: CASNLLPGGGGTDTQYF.